This passage covers 4 T cell receptor beta chains from one sample sequenced in a study of identical twins. A single record per CDR3 protein comes from TCRdb applying MiXCR to the 5' RACE reads. The sample has fewer than 350,000 distinct CDR3 sequences, roughly 8.6% seen once. The same data also contributed to another study, on yellow fever vaccine responses in identical twins.

Input material: memory (CD45RO+) T cells sorted from blood. The receptors were gathered from a woman aged 18-35 years in good health.

In its sample, this clonotype was seen many times. At one boundary the junction diverges from the germline segment, which might be a read error. The chain employs TRBV4-1 and TRBJ2-2; 13 bases agree with TRBD2. CDR1 is MGHRA and CDR2 is YSYEKL in the germline V gene. The CDR3 is made up of 17 amino acids. As DNA, the CDR3 is TGCGCCAGCGCACTACTAGCGGGAGGGCCGAAGACCGGGGAGCTGTTTTTT. This sequence encodes CASALLAGGPKTGELFF.

V gene TRBV29-1 combines with J gene TRBJ2-1; 12 nucleotides align to TRBD2. Germline-derived CDR1 and CDR2 are SQVTM and ANQGSEA. V was clipped by 4 bases and J by 9 bases; unmatched bases: 10. The CDR3 is 15 residues long. CDR3 bases: TGCAGCGTTGGCTTGACTAGCGGGAGAGGGTCTGAGCAGTTCTTC. This codes for CSVGLTSGRGSEQFF.

Ten or more counts support this clonotype. The rearrangement uses TRBV29-1 and TRBJ2-1, with D perhaps matching TRBD2 (5 bases). The V end was cut by 4 bases, the J end by 15 bases, with 16 bases between. CDR3 size: 11 residues. The germline V gene encodes CDR1 SQVTM and CDR2 ANQGSEA. The CDR3 DNA is TGCAGCGTTGGGACTCGTTCTAAGTGGTTCTTC. This codes for CSVGTRSKWFF.

This clonotype was observed a few times. This sequence joins TRBV20-1 and TRBJ2-7; tentatively, D is TRBD2 (5 bases). Germline V gives CDR1 DFQATT, CDR2 SNEGSKA (reference sequence). V was pared by 7 bases and J by 0 bases, with 13 bases between. CDR3 length: 13 amino acids. CDR3 coding DNA: TGCAGTGTCCCCTTACGGGGCTCCTACGAGCAGTACTTC. It codes for CSVPLRGSYEQYF.